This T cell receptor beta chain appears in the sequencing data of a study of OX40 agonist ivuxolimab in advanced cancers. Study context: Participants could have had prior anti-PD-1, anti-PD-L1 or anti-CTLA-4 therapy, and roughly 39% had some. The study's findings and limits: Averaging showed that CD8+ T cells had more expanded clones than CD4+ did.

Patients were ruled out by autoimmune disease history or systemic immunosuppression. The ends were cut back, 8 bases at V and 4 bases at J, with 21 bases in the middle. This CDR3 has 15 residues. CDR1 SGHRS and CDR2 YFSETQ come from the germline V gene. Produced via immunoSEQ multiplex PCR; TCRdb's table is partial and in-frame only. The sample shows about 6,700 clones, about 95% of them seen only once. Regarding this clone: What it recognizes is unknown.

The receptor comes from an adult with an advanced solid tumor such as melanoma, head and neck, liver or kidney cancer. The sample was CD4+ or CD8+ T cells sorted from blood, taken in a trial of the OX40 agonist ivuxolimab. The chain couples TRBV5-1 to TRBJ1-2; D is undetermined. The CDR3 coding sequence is TGCGCCAGTCGACCCCAGGCTAGCTCGGGCTATGGCTACACCTTC. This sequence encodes CASRPQASSGYGYTF.